The table lists the clone carrying this TCR beta chain with a few counts. Its specificity is not known. The CDR3 has 15 residues. CDR1 SEHNR and CDR2 FQNEAQ come from the germline V gene (reference sequence). V was clipped by 7 bases and J by 4 bases, with 17 bases between them. Since all of the isolated RNA was reverse transcribed, expressed TCRB transcripts were what got sequenced. This table comes from immunoSEQ multiplex PCR, and its TCRdb copy is limited to in-frame clones, with some not included. Of approximately 270,000 clones detected, roughly an eighth appear once; the ten largest clones hold 0.017%. The sample is drawn from a study of beta chain features in type 1 diabetes. Overall study findings and caveats: Type 1 diabetes patients had TCRB CDR3s that were shorter (moderately but significantly so) in all four CD4+ subsets.

The sample comprised naive CD4+ T cells from blood. This chain links TRBV7-9 with TRBJ2-1; weak D call: TRBD2 (6 bases). The receptor comes from a man aged 25-40 years with type 1 diabetes. CDR3 nucleotides: TGTGCCAGCACAGGGAATAGGAGGGTGTACAATGAGCAGTTCTTC. Its protein is CASTGNRRVYNEQFF.